The 8 T cell receptor beta chains listed next were all sequenced from one sample in a study of cytomegalovirus exposure and HLA in healthy donors. PCR involved 60 Vbeta and 13 Jbeta primers. Method: immunoSEQ multiplex PCR; TCRdb's copy keeps in-frame clones and lacks some. The sample consists of over 150,000 clones, 80% of them appearing once. Sequenced sample: PBMCs. The source of these receptors is a young man in good health and CMV-seronegative.

CDR3 residues: CASSLTAGPTDTQYF. DNA for the CDR3: TGTGCCAGCAGCTTAACGGCGGGGCCCACAGATACGCAGTATTTT. This chain uses TRBV7-3 with TRBJ2-3; D is possibly TRBD2 (6 bases). Trimming pared 0 bases from V and 2 bases from J, leaving 9 bases between. This CDR3 contains 15 residues. Germline CDR1 SGHTA, CDR2 FQGTGA.

The sample holds a few counts of this clone. This sequence joins TRBV4-1 and TRBJ1-1; D is perhaps TRBD1 (6 bases). The V gene's germline CDR1 is MGHRA and CDR2 YSYEKL. This CDR3 has 14 amino acids. V was clipped by 3 bases and J by 6 bases, with 14 bases between them. This CDR3 reads CASSHHGQPAEAFF. The DNA of the CDR3 is TGCGCCAGCAGCCATCACGGACAGCCCGCTGAAGCTTTCTTT.

J is TRBJ2-6 and V is TRBV18; the match to TRBD2 covers 8 bases. Germline CDR1 is KGHSH and CDR2 is LQKENI. Trimming took 8 bases from V and 5 from J; bases not matched to a gene: 20. The CDR3 runs to 19 residues. DNA of the CDR3: TGTGCCAGCGCAGTACTCTCGGGGGGGCAGCTGTCAAGGGCCAACGTCCTGACTTTC. Translating gives CASAVLSGGQLSRANVLTF.

The V call is TRBV30, the J call TRBJ1-2, with 8 bases identical to TRBD1. The germline V gene encodes CDR1 GTSNPN and CDR2 SVGIG (reference sequence). The CDR3 totals 12 residues. Unmatched junction bases numbered 6, after V lost 4 bases and J lost 8 bases. CDR3 in DNA: TGTGCCTGGACAACAGGGGGGCGAGGCTACACCTTC. This translates into CAWTTGGRGYTF.

The chain couples TRBV27 to TRBJ2-2; D is unresolved. Germline CDR1 reads MNHEY; CDR2 reads SMNVEV (reference sequence). The V end lost 4 bases, the J end lost 4 bases, and 7 bases lay between the germline ends. The CDR3 contains 13 residues. CDR3 region: CASSSTVTGELFF. CDR3 coding DNA: TGTGCCAGCAGTTCTACGGTCACCGGGGAGCTGTTTTTT.

The CDR3 DNA follows: TGTGCCAGCAGTTACTCGGCAGGGTTCACTGAAGCTTTCTTT. Translating gives CASSYSAGFTEAFF. The rearrangement links TRBV6-5 to TRBJ1-1; possibly TRBD1 for D (5 bases). Trimming took off 0 bases at V and 4 bases at J, with 9 bases between the two ends. The CDR3 consists of 14 residues. Germline CDR1 MNHEY, CDR2 SVGAGI.

The chain has TRBV28 and TRBJ2-2, with D possibly matching TRBD1 (7 bases). Germline V gene sequence: CDR1 MDHEN, CDR2 SYDVKM. CDR3 size: 16 residues. V lost 5 bases to trimming and J lost 3 bases, with 16 bases between them. CDR3 in DNA: TGTGCCAGCAGTCGTGGAGGGGGCACTTACACCGGGGAGCTGTTTTTT. Translated: CASSRGGGTYTGELFF.

This chain joins TRBV7-8 and TRBJ2-1; maybe TRBD1 (6 bases). Trimming pared 4 bases from V and 9 bases from J, leaving 10 bases between. CDR1 is SGHVS and CDR2 is FQNEAQ in the germline V gene. CDR3 length equals 12 residues. The CDR3 is CASSSRGGEQFF. The DNA for the CDR3 is TGTGCCAGCAGCTCGAGAGGGGGTGAGCAGTTCTTC.